These 10 T cell receptor beta chains share one sample of origin, sequenced in a study of blood T cell repertoires in COVID-19. Here immunoSEQ multiplex PCR was the method, and the copy in TCRdb shows in-frame clones only, minus some. This sample has approximately 320,000 clones, with about nine tenths found just once. Sequenced material: peripheral blood. These receptors all come from a woman aged 25-40 years with COVID-19, enrolled during active disease.

The V and J genes are TRBV29-1 and TRBJ1-1, with D possibly being TRBD1 (5 bases). This CDR3 has 11 residues. The germline V and J ends were trimmed by 8 bases and 4 bases, with 11 bases remaining between them. CDR1 is SQVTM, CDR2 ANQGSEA, per germline. This CDR3 reads CSLARVTEAFF. The CDR3 bases are TGCAGCCTCGCCAGGGTCACTGAAGCTTTCTTT.

The chain recombines TRBV2 with TRBJ2-1; the D gene is possibly TRBD2 (6 bases). This CDR3 is built from 13 residues. Germline assignment: CDR1 SNHLY and CDR2 FYNNEI. Trimming left V 5 bases short and J 9 bases short, with 14 bases between. The CDR3 is CASSPRGITEQFF. The CDR3 nucleotides read TGTGCCAGCAGTCCCCGGGGGATCACTGAGCAGTTCTTC.

The chain is built from TRBV7-2 and TRBJ2-3; TRBD2 matches 12 bases. Per the germline V gene, CDR1 is SGHTA and CDR2 is FQGNSA. The CDR3 spans 15 residues. With V trimmed by 4 bases and J by 7 bases, 6 bases remained unmatched. CDR3 protein: CASSSTSGGLYTQYF. CDR3 nucleotides: TGTGCCAGCAGCTCCACTAGCGGGGGGCTATATACGCAGTATTTT.

V and J are TRBV9 and TRBJ2-6; 11 nucleotides align to TRBD2. This CDR3 is 17 amino acids long. The germline gives CDR1 SGDLS, CDR2 YYNGEE. The V segment lost 2 bases and the J segment 2 bases; nucleotides outside the gene matches: 3. CDR3 nucleotides: TGTGCCAGCAGCGTTATAGCGGGGGGGACTGGGGCCAACGTCCTGACTTTC. Protein sequence: CASSVIAGGTGANVLTF.

The CDR3 region has the DNA TGCGCCAGCAGCTTGGGTCCTAGCGGGGGGGAAGAGACCCAGTACTTC. Protein product: CASSLGPSGGEETQYF. The rearrangement joins TRBV5-1 to TRBJ2-5, with 12 bases fitting TRBD2. This CDR3 contains 16 residues. Per germline, CDR1 SGHRS and CDR2 YFSETQ. Unmatched junction bases numbered 3, after V lost 0 bases and J lost 3 bases. Together with reference TRBV5-1 and TRBJ2-5, the CDR3 gives the full variable domain: KAGVTQTPRYLIKTRGQQVTLSCSPISGHRSVSWYQQTPGQGLQFLFEYFSETQRNKGNFPGRFSGRQFSNSRSEMNVSTLELGDSALYLCASSLGPSGGEETQYFGPGTRLLVL.

This sequence joins TRBV4-2 and TRBJ2-7, with D tentatively TRBD2 (6 bases). The CDR3 covers 18 residues. Germline V gives CDR1 LGHNA, CDR2 YNFKEQ. Trimming removed 0 bases from V and 0 bases from J, with 18 bases in between. CDR3 protein: CASSQEWVRPGDSYEQYF. CDR3 DNA: TGTGCCAGCAGCCAAGAATGGGTTAGGCCGGGGGACTCCTACGAGCAGTACTTC.

This rearrangement joins TRBV12-3 or TRBV12-4 to TRBJ2-5; the D gene is possibly TRBD2 (6 bases). Trimming shortened V by 6 bases and J by 4 bases, and 6 bases separated the two germline ends. CDR3 length: 11 residues. CDR3 nucleotide sequence: TGTGCCAGCAGGGAGGGAGAGACCCAGTACTTC. Its translation: CASREGETQYF.

The chain carries TRBV9 and TRBJ1-3; D remains ambiguous. The ends were cut back, 0 bases at V and 0 bases at J, with 7 bases in the middle. The CDR3 has 15 amino acids. Germline values: CDR1 SGDLS, CDR2 YYNGEE. CDR3 region: CASSVDGYSGNTIYF. For the CDR3, the DNA is TGTGCCAGCAGCGTAGACGGGTACTCTGGAAACACCATATATTTT.

The rearrangement joins TRBV5-1 to TRBJ1-2; D possibly corresponds to TRBD1 (6 bases). Trimming removed 5 bases from V and 0 bases from J, with 11 bases in between. The germline CDR1 and CDR2 sequences are SGHRS and YFSETQ. The CDR3 runs to 14 residues. The CDR3 coding sequence is TGCGCCAGCAGAGTGACAGGAGCTAACTATGGCTACACCTTC. The encoded protein is CASRVTGANYGYTF.

The CDR3 bases are TGTGCCAGCAGTCAGACAGGGATGGGGACCCAGTACTTC. Its protein product is CASSQTGMGTQYF. The chain is built from TRBV12-3 or TRBV12-4 and TRBJ2-5; 7 positions agree with TRBD1. The CDR3 runs to 13 residues. The J segment lost 7 bases and the V segment lost 5 bases, leaving 7 bases of the junction unmatched.